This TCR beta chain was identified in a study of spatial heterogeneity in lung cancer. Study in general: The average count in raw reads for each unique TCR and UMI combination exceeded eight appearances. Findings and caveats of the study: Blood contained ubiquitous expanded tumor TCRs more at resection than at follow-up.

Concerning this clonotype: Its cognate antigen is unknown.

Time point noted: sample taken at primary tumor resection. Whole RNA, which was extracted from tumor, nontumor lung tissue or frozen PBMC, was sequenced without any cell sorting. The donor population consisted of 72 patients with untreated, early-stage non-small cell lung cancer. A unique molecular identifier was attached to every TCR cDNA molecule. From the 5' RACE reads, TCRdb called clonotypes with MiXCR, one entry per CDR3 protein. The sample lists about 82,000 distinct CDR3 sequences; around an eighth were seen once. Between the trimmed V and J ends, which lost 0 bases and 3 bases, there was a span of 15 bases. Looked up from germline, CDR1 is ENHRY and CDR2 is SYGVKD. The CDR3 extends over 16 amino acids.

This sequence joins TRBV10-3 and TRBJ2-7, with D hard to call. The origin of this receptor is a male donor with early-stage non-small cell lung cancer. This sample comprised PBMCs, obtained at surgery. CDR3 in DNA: TGTGCCATCAGTGAGTCGGCAGCTCCTCAATTCTACGAGCAGTACTTC. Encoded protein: CAISESAAPQFYEQYF.